This T cell receptor (beta chain) was captured by sequencing in a study of Graves' ophthalmopathy and Graves' hyperthyroidism. The wider study: Peripheral blood was obtained at first diagnosis, ahead of any treatment. Study findings and constraints: This model predicted ophthalmopathy progression (sensitivity 65% to 71%, specificity around 72%).

Germline values: CDR1 SGDLS, CDR2 YYNGEE. V shed 0 bases, J shed 1 base, and the junction held 7 bases outside the gene matches. The CDR3 runs to 17 residues. RNA transcripts were the source from which TCR beta CDR3 regions were amplified. RT-PCR with HTBI primers came first, then second-round multiplex PCR. TCRdb used MiXCR to reprocess the multiplex PCR reads, holding one entry per CDR3 protein. Among 620,000 or so distinct CDR3 sequences, approximately 21% were seen once, and the ten largest hold about 6.6%. This clonotype occurred a few times. What it binds is not known. This chain connects TRBV9 to TRBJ1-1, with 9 bases lining up with TRBD1. Sample: peripheral blood. The origin of this receptor is a woman between 18 and 29 years old with stable Graves' hyperthyroidism. Some clones in this sample may be carry-over from other donors' samples. The CDR3 loop is CASSVARTGEGNTEAFF. The CDR3 DNA reads as TGTGCCAGCAGCGTAGCAAGGACAGGGGAGGGGAACACTGAAGCTTTCTTT.